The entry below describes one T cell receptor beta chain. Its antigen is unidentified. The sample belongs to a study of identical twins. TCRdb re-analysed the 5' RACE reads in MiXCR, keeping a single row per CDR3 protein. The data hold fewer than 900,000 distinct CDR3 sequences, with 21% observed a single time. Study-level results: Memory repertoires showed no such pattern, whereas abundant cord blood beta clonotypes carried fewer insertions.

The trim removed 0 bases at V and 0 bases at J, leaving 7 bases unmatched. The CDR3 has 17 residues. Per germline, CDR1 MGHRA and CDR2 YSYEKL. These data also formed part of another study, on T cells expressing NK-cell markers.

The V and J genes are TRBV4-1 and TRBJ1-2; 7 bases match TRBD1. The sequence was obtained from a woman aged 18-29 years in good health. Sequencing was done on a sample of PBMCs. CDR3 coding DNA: TGCGCCAGCAGCCAAGATGTCCCCAGGGGGTCTAACTATGGCTACACCTTC. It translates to CASSQDVPRGSNYGYTF.